The 23 T cell receptor beta chains in this list originate from one sample, sequenced in a study of T-cell memory formation after mild COVID-19. TCRdb fed the 5' RACE reads into MiXCR, producing one record per CDR3 protein. The sample has approximately 500,000 distinct CDR3 sequences, approximately 23% seen once; the top ten hold about 12%. Sequencing was done on a sample of PBMCs or a T cell subset sorted from them (not recorded which). Source of these receptors: an adult woman who had mild COVID-19 (a few samples of this study predate the infection). Cell type and time point are not known.

The chain has TRBV11-1 and TRBJ2-7; the D call may be TRBD1 or TRBD2 (6 bases each). Germline loops: CDR1 SGHAT, CDR2 FQDESV (reference sequence). Trimming removed 5 bases from V and 2 bases from J, with 22 bases in between. This CDR3 has 17 amino acids. The CDR3 here is CASSPDRGARRTYEQYF. CDR3 coding DNA: TGTGCCAGCAGCCCTGATAGGGGGGCTCGTCGAACCTACGAGCAGTACTTC. Supplemented by reference TRBV11-1 and TRBJ2-7, the full variable domain reads EAEVAQSPRYKITEKSQAVAFWCDPISGHATLYWYRQILGQGPELLVQFQDESVVDDSQLPKDRFSAERLKGVDSTLKIQPAELGDSAMYLCASSPDRGARRTYEQYFGPGTRLTVT.

This clonotype was picked up a small number of times. The CDR3 region has the DNA TGTGCCAGCAGCCAAGAAATTCCCCGGGACAGGGGGCAAGAGACAGATACGCAGTATTTT. Its protein product is CASSQEIPRDRGQETDTQYF. The chain is built from TRBV3-1 and TRBJ2-3; 12 bases agree with TRBD1. There are 20 residues in the CDR3. V was clipped by 0 bases and J by 3 bases; unmatched bases: 13. Germline V gene lookup returns CDR1 LGHDT and CDR2 YNNKEL (reference sequence).

The table lists this clonotype with a few counts. V usage is TRBV6-1 and J usage is TRBJ2-7, with D possibly being TRBD1 (5 bases). The V end lost 2 bases, the J end lost 4 bases, and 18 bases lay between the germline ends. CDR1 and CDR2 (germline): MNHNS, SASEGT. The CDR3 runs to 16 residues. CDR3 nucleotides: TGTGCCAGCAGTGAAAGTACAGGACCGAGCAGTTACGAGCAGTACTTC. Translation gives CASSESTGPSSYEQYF.

This clonotype was detected only a few times. The chain has TRBV20-1 and TRBJ2-7; D may be TRBD2 (6 bases). The V and J ends lost 3 bases and 6 bases respectively, with 18 bases between them. Germline assignment: CDR1 DFQATT and CDR2 SNEGSKA (reference sequence). The CDR3 runs to 14 residues. The CDR3 region has the DNA TGCAGTGCTAGTTCTAGCGTGATTTATGGCGAGCAGTACTTC. This translates into CSASSSVIYGEQYF.

The CDR3 DNA follows: TGTGCCAGCAGTTTAGGGTCGGTACCTTGGTCCTACGAGCAGTACTTC. This codes for CASSLGSVPWSYEQYF. The chain has TRBV12-3 or TRBV12-4 and TRBJ2-7; D not resolved. Trimming stripped 1 base from V and 1 base from J, with 14 bases between. There are 16 residues in the CDR3.

This clonotype was counted ten times or more. The chain combines TRBV7-9 with TRBJ2-1; 8 nucleotides line up with TRBD2. Germline CDR1 reads SEHNR; CDR2 reads FQNEAQ (reference sequence). The CDR3 spans 16 residues. The V segment lost 3 bases and the J segment 4 bases; nucleotides outside the gene matches: 8. DNA for the CDR3: TGTGCCAGCAGCTTCGGGCGGGGACTAGATTACAATGAGCAGTTCTTC. It is translated as CASSFGRGLDYNEQFF.

This chain links TRBV12-3 or TRBV12-4 with TRBJ1-5; no clear D gene. This CDR3 comprises 12 residues. The V end was cut by 3 bases, the J end by 3 bases, with 3 bases between. This chain's CDR3 is CASSFNNQPQHF. The CDR3 nucleotides are TGTGCCAGCAGTTTTAACAATCAGCCCCAGCATTTT.

This clonotype was recorded a few times. This chain links TRBV6-5 with TRBJ2-7; TRBD1 agrees at 11 bases. In germline, CDR1 is MNHEY, CDR2 SVGAGI. The junction had 3 bases not matched to a gene; V was cut back by 0 bases and J by 5 bases. CDR3 length: 15 residues. CDR3 protein: CASSYSRTGGDEQYF. CDR3 sequence (DNA): TGTGCCAGCAGTTACTCCCGGACAGGGGGCGACGAGCAGTACTTC.

This clonotype was counted between two and nine times. The DNA of the CDR3 is TGTGCCAGCAGCTTAGAAGCGGGAGGCCGCAATGAGCAGTTCTTC. Its protein product is CASSLEAGGRNEQFF. The rearrangement joins TRBV7-3 to TRBJ2-1, with 9 positions matching TRBD2. V trimming: 2 bases; J trimming: 6 bases; junction bases outside the gene matches: 5. Germline CDR1 SGHTA, CDR2 FQGTGA. The CDR3 loop spans 15 amino acids.

Written as DNA, the CDR3 is TGTGCCAGCAGCCGAAACGTACACGGTCGGGCTCAGCCCCAGCATTTT. Translation: CASSRNVHGRAQPQHF. This sequence joins TRBV7-8 and TRBJ1-5; D remains ambiguous. The CDR3 has 16 amino acids. The ends were cut back, 5 bases at V and 6 bases at J, with 20 bases in the middle. Germline V gene sequence: CDR1 SGHVS, CDR2 FQNEAQ.

As for this clonotype: At one end, the junction sequence differs from germline, possibly due to a read error. This rearrangement joins TRBV7-9 to TRBJ2-7; D might be TRBD1 or TRBD2, each matching 6 bases. CDR1 and CDR2 from the germline V gene are SEHNR and FQNEAQ (reference sequence). CDR3 size: 11 residues. CDR3 in DNA: TGTGCCAGCAGCTCAATGGGGGGCAAAAGCTTC. The encoded protein is CASSSMGGKSF.

CDR3 amino acids: CASSLKGGQLRVMNTEAFF. In DNA form, the CDR3 reads TGTGCCAGCAGTTTAAAAGGGGGACAGCTTCGAGTGATGAACACTGAAGCTTTCTTT. This chain joins TRBV12-3 or TRBV12-4 and TRBJ1-1; 7 bases align to TRBD1. With V trimmed by 2 bases and J by 0 bases, 15 bases remained unmatched. CDR3 size: 19 residues.

The rearrangement uses TRBV3-1 and TRBJ2-1; D perhaps matches TRBD2 (6 bases). The germline V gene has CDR1 LGHDT and CDR2 YNNKEL (reference sequence). Deletions cut 0 bases from V and 2 bases from J, with 14 bases between. The CDR3 length is 17 residues. The CDR3 sequence: CASSQDKGSGTYNEQFF. The DNA of the CDR3 is TGTGCCAGCAGCCAAGATAAGGGTAGCGGAACCTACAATGAGCAGTTCTTC.

The gene calls are TRBV20-1 and TRBJ2-7, with 8 bases matching TRBD1. The CDR3 sequence is 15 residues long. Germline loops: CDR1 DFQATT, CDR2 SNEGSKA (reference sequence). The trim removed 1 base at V and 4 bases at J, leaving 9 bases unmatched. The CDR3 loop is CSARAGQGASYEQYF. The CDR3 nucleotides are TGCAGTGCTAGAGCGGGGCAGGGGGCATCGTACGAGCAGTACTTC.

The table lists this clonotype with a few counts. The chain recombines TRBV7-2 with TRBJ2-1; D may be TRBD2 (7 bases). Germline CDR1 is SGHTA and CDR2 is FQGNSA. V dropped 7 bases and J dropped 5 bases, with 21 bases sitting between them. This CDR3 contains 16 residues. CDR3 loop: CASKGGPGGFHNEQFF. CDR3 in DNA: TGTGCCAGCAAGGGGGGTCCGGGAGGCTTCCACAATGAGCAGTTCTTC. The whole variable domain, remainder taken from reference TRBV7-2 and TRBJ2-1, is GAGVSQSPSNKVTEKGKDVELRCDPISGHTALYWYRQSLGQGLEFLIYFQGNSAPDKSGLPSDRFSAERTGGSVSTLTIQRTQQEDSAVYLCASKGGPGGFHNEQFFGPGTRLTVL.

This clonotype was found many times. The J gene is TRBJ2-7, the V gene TRBV20-1, with 8 bases lining up with TRBD1. Germline V lookup: CDR1 DFQATT, CDR2 SNEGSKA (reference sequence). The trim removed 0 bases at V and 1 base at J, leaving 2 bases unmatched. CDR3 size: 14 residues. In DNA, the CDR3 is TGCAGTGCTAGAGATAGGGACAGGTCCTACGAGCAGTACTTC. Its translation is CSARDRDRSYEQYF.

The chain couples TRBV7-9 to TRBJ1-4, with 7 positions matching TRBD1. CDR1 and CDR2 from the germline V gene are SEHNR and FQNEAQ (reference sequence). The J segment lost 5 bases and the V segment lost 5 bases, leaving 5 bases of the junction unmatched. CDR3 length: 14 amino acids. CDR3 DNA: TGTGCCAGCAGCCAGACAGGGACAAATGAAAAACTGTTTTTT. Protein sequence: CASSQTGTNEKLFF.

This rearrangement joins TRBV7-8 to TRBJ2-7, with D perhaps matching TRBD1 or TRBD2 (5 bases each). V shed 5 bases and J shed 1 base, with 18 bases lying between them. This CDR3 spans 16 amino acids. The germline V gene encodes CDR1 SGHVS and CDR2 FQNEAQ. The DNA for the CDR3 is TGTGCCAGCAGCCCCAATCCCTATGGGGGATCCTACGAGCAGTACTTC. Translating gives CASSPNPYGGSYEQYF.

This clonotype came up a few times. V usage is TRBV12-3 or TRBV12-4 and J usage is TRBJ1-4, with TRBD1 matching 8 bases. The CDR3 covers 15 residues. J was trimmed by 6 bases and V by 3 bases; bases with no gene match: 6. The CDR3 DNA reads as TGTGCCAGCAGTTTGAGGACAGGGTTGGATGAAAAACTGTTTTTT. Residues: CASSLRTGLDEKLFF.

V gene TRBV6-5 combines with J gene TRBJ1-2, with D maybe TRBD1 (5 bases). V shed 2 bases and J shed 2 bases, with 9 bases lying between them. This CDR3 is built from 14 residues. Per the germline V gene, CDR1 is MNHEY and CDR2 is SVGAGI. In DNA, the CDR3 is TGTGCCAGCAGTTACCGGGGGACCAACTATGGCTACACCTTC. Residues: CASSYRGTNYGYTF.

This clonotype appeared a few times. The rearrangement joins TRBV4-3 to TRBJ2-1; D is ambiguous. Trimming removed 0 bases at V and 6 bases at J, with 6 bases between. Germline V gene data show CDR1 as LGHNA and CDR2 as YSLEER. This CDR3 spans 13 amino acids. Here the CDR3 reads CASSQEASNEQFF. In DNA, the CDR3 is TGCGCCAGCAGCCAAGAGGCGAGCAATGAGCAGTTCTTC.

The rearrangement joins TRBV5-8 to TRBJ2-5; TRBD1 aligns across 8 bases. V trimming: 3 bases; J trimming: 5 bases; junction bases outside the gene matches: 3. This CDR3 is built from 13 residues. Germline V gene lookup returns CDR1 SGHTS and CDR2 YDEGEE. In DNA form, the CDR3 reads TGTGCCAGCAGCTGGGACAGGTCCGAGACCCAGTACTTC. Its protein is CASSWDRSETQYF.

The V call is TRBV29-1, the J call TRBJ1-4; TRBD1 matches at 7 bases. The CDR3 spans 13 residues. V trimming: 4 bases; J trimming: 7 bases; junction bases outside the gene matches: 6. The germline CDR1 and CDR2 sequences are SQVTM and ANQGSEA. CDR3 bases: TGCAGCGTTGGACAGGGCACCAGTGAAAAACTGTTTTTT. Its translation: CSVGQGTSEKLFF.